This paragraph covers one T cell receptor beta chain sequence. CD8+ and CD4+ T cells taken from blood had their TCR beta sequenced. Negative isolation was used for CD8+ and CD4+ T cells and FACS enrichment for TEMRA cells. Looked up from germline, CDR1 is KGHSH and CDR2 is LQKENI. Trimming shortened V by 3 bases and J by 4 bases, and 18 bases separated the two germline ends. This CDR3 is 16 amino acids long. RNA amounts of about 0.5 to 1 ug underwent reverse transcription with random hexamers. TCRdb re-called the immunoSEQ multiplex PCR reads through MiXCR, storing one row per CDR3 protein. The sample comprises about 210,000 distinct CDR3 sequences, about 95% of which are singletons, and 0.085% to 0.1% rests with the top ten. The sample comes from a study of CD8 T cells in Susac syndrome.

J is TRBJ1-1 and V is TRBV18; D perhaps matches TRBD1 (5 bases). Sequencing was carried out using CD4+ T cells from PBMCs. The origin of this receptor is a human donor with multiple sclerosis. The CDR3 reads CASSPLPRVSGTEAFF. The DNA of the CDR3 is TGTGCCAGCTCACCCCTCCCCAGGGTCTCGGGCACTGAAGCTTTCTTT.